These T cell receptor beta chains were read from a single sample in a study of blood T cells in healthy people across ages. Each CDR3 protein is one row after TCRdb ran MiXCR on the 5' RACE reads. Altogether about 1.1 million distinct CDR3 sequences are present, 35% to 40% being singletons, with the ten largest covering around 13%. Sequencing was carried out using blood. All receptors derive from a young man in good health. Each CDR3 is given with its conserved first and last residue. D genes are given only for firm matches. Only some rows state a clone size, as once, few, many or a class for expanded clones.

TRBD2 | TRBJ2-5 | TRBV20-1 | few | TGCAGTGCTAGGATCCCCCAGCGGGGGTCCCAAGAGACCCAGTACTTC | CSARIPQRGSQETQYF
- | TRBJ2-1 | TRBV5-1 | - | TGCGCCAGCAGCTTGGTCGGACAGGGAGGGAATGAGCAGTTCTTC | CASSLVGQGGNEQFF
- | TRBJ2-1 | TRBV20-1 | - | TGCAGTGCTAGACCGATGTCTCCACAGGGAGCGGACAATGAGCAGTTCTTC | CSARPMSPQGADNEQFF
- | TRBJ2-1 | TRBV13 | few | TGTGCCAGCAGCCCCGCCCGGAGGAATGAGCAGTTCTTC | CASSPARRNEQFF
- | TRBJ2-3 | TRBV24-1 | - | TGTGCCACCAGTGATTCGGCCAAGGGGACAGATACGCAGTATTTT | CATSDSAKGTDTQYF
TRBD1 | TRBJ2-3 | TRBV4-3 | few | TGCGCCAGCAGCCAAGGGGGACAGGGAAGGGCAGATACGCAGTATTTT | CASSQGGQGRADTQYF
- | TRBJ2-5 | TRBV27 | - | TGTGCCAGCAGTCTCATAGGGGCAGGGAGAGAGACCCAGTACTTC | CASSLIGAGRETQYF
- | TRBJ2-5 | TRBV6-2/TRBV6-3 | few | TGTGCCAGCAGTCGGGGGCACCAAGAGACCCAGTACTTC | CASSRGHQETQYF
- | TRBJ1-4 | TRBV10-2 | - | TGCGCCAGCAGTGAGTCGAGATGGGTTGGTGAAAAACTGTTTTTT | CASSESRWVGEKLFF
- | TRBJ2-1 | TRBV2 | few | TGTGCCAGCAGGGCCATTACAAGCTCCTACAATGAGCAGTTCTTC | CASRAITSSYNEQFF
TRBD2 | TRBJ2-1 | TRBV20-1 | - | TGCAGTGCTAGAGCTCGCGGGGGGGTTCGCAATGAGCAGTTCTTC | CSARARGGVRNEQFF
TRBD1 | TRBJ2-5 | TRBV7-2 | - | TGTGCCAGCAGCTTAGGGACAGGGGGACAGACCCAGTACTTC | CASSLGTGGQTQYF
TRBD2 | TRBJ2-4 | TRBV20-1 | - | TGCAGTGCTTACCTAGCGGGGGGTATTGGGAACATTCAGTACTTC | CSAYLAGGIGNIQYF
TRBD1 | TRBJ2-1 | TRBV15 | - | TGTGCCGCCAGCAGAGAACAGGGGATTGCTGAGCAGTTCTTC | CAASREQGIAEQFF
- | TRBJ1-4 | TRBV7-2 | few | TGTGCCAGCAGCTTAGTTTCCATTAATGAAAAACTGTTTTTT | CASSLVSINEKLFF
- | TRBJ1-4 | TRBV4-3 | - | TGCGCCAGCAGCCAGGCTCCAACTAATGAAAAACTGTTTTTT | CASSQAPTNEKLFF
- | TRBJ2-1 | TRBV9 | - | TGTGCCAGCAGCGCCCTCGGGGAGCGGGTCTACAATGAGCAGTTCTTC | CASSALGERVYNEQFF
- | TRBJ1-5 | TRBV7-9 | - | TGTGCCAGCAGCTCACAGGGCCCTGGGGCAGGGCGGCCCCAGCATTTT | CASSSQGPGAGRPQHF
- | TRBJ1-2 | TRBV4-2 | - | TGTGCCAGCAGCCAAGAGCGGGGGGCGCGGTTTGGCTACACCTTC | CASSQERGARFGYTF
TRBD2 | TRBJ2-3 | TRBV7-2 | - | TGTGCCAGCAGCTTAGTGGGGACTAGCGGGCTGACAGATACGCAGTATTTT | CASSLVGTSGLTDTQYF
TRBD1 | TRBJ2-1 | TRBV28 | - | TGTGCCAGCAGTACCTCACAGGGGTGGAATGAGCAGTTCTTC | CASSTSQGWNEQFF
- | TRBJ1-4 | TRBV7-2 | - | TGTGCCAGCAGCTTACTAGCGGGGAAGAACGAAAAACTGTTTTTT | CASSLLAGKNEKLFF
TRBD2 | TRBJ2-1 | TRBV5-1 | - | TGCGCCAGCAGCCGTACTAGCGGCGTCGGACGCAATGAGCAGTTCTTC | CASSRTSGVGRNEQFF
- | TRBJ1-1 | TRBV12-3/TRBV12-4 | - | TGTGCCAGCAGGGTCGGGGGGGGTAGTGAAGCTTTCTTT | CASRVGGGSEAFF
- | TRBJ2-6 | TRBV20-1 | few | TGCAGTGCTAGAGTCAGCCATAGCTCTGGGGCCAACGTCCTGACTTTC | CSARVSHSSGANVLTF
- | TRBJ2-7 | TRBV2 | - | TGTGCCAGCAGTGAGGTGAGCCTAACCGGAGACGAGCAGTACTTC | CASSEVSLTGDEQYF
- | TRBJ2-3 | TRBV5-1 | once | TGCGCCAGCAGCCCCCGACTAGGCAGCACAGATACGCAGTATTTT | CASSPRLGSTDTQYF
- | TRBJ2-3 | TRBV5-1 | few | TGCGCCAGCAGCTCGCAACAGGGCTCGACAGATACGCAGTATTTT | CASSSQQGSTDTQYF
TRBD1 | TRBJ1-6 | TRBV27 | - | TGTGCCAGCAGGCCGGCAGGGGGGAGTACTTCACCCCTCCACTTT | CASRPAGGSTSPLHF
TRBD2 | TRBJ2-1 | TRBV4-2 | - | TGTGCCAGCAGCCAAGATTGGACTAGCCGCTACAATGAGCAGTTCTTC | CASSQDWTSRYNEQFF
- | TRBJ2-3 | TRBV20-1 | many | TGCAGTGCTAGCCGACCTCCGGGAGATACGCAGTATTTT | CSASRPPGDTQYF
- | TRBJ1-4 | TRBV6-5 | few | TGTGCCAGCAGCAGAGACAGTCTTTGGGAAAAACTGTTTTTT | CASSRDSLWEKLFF
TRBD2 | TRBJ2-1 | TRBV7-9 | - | TGTGCCAGCAGCTTAGCAGGCCACGGGGGGGGCCGCTACAATGAGCAGTTCTTC | CASSLAGHGGGRYNEQFF
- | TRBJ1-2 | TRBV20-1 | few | TGCAGTGCCTCCGCTACAGCGCCCTCGGGCTACACCTTC | CSASATAPSGYTF
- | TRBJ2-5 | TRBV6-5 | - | TGTGCCAGCCTCTACAGGAGGACCCGGCGCCAAGAGACCCAGTACTTC | CASLYRRTRRQETQYF
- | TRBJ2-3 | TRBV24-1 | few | TGTGCCACCAGTGATTCACCGGGCGGCACAGATACGCAGTATTTT | CATSDSPGGTDTQYF
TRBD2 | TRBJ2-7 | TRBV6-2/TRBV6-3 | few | TGTGCCAGCGGTGAACTAGCGGGGTCCTCCTACGAGCAGTACTTC | CASGELAGSSYEQYF
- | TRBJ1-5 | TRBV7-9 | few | TGTGCCAGCAGGAGGTCGAGCAATCAGCCCCAGCATTTT | CASRRSSNQPQHF
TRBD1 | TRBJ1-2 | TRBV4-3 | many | TGCGCCAGCAGCCAGGAACAGGGGGCGCGGGGCTACACCTTC | CASSQEQGARGYTF
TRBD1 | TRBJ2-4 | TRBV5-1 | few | TGCGCCAGCAGCTTGCCCACAGGGGGCTACAATGAGCAGTACTTC | CASSLPTGGYNEQYF
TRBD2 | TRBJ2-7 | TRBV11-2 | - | TGTGCCAGCAGCTTAGTAGAGAGCCCGGGACTAGCGGCCAATGAGCAGTACTTC | CASSLVESPGLAANEQYF
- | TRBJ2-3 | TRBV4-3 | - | TGCGCCAGCAGCCAAGAAATAGCGGTGTTCACAGATACGCAGTATTTT | CASSQEIAVFTDTQYF
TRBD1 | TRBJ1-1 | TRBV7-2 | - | TGTGCCAGCAGCGAGAGGATACCGGGACAGTGGATCACTGAAGCTTTCTTT | CASSERIPGQWITEAFF
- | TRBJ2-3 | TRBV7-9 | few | TGTGCCAGCAGCTTAGTTTATAGCACAGATACGCAGTATTTT | CASSLVYSTDTQYF
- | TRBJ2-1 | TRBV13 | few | TGTGCCAGCAGGCGCTTAATGGGAGATGAGCAGTTCTTC | CASRRLMGDEQFF